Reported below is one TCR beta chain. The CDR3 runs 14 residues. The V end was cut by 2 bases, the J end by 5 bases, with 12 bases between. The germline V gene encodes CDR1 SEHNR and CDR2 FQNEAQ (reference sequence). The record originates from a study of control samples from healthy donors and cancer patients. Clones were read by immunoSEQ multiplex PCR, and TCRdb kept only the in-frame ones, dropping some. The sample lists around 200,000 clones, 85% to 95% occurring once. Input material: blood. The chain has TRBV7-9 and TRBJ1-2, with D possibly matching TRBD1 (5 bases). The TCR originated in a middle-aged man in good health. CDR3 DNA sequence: TGTGCCAGCAGCTTAAACAGGAAGCTTTATGGCTACACCTTC. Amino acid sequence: CASSLNRKLYGYTF.